This passage covers 30 T cell receptor beta chains from one sample sequenced in a study of blood T cell repertoires in COVID-19. TCRdb's table, derived via immunoSEQ multiplex PCR, lists solely in-frame clones and lacks some. The table shows 130,000 to 150,000 clones, with 84% occurring only once. Specimen: peripheral blood. These receptors were taken from a man between 60 and 75 years old with active or convalescent COVID-19.

In regard to this clone: At the DNA level, this CDR3 is encoded by other sequences in the same sample as well. The chain recombines TRBV18 with TRBJ1-1; D is unresolved. The V end lost 2 bases, the J end lost 1 base, and 8 bases lay between the germline ends. Germline V gene data show CDR1 as KGHSH and CDR2 as LQKENI. This CDR3 spans 14 amino acids. For the CDR3, the DNA is TGTGCCAGCTCACCAGACTCTCGGAACACTGAAGCTTTCTTT. Its protein product is CASSPDSRNTEAFF. The variable domain in full, completed from reference TRBV18 and TRBJ1-1, reads NAGVMQNPRHLVRRRGQEARLRCSPMKGHSHVYWYRQLPEEGLKFMVYLQKENIIDESGMPKERFSAEFPKEGPSILRIQQVVRGDSAAYFCASSPDSRNTEAFFGQGTRLTVV.

This clone showed up just a few times. This chain uses TRBV5-1 with TRBJ1-1; maybe TRBD1 (5 bases). The length of the CDR3 is 14 residues. V was clipped by 0 bases and J by 2 bases, with 8 bases between them. The germline V gene encodes CDR1 SGHRS and CDR2 YFSETQ. For the CDR3, the DNA is TGCGCCAGCAGCTTGGGACAGATCAACACTGAAGCTTTCTTT. Translating gives CASSLGQINTEAFF. Full variable domain (missing parts from reference TRBV5-1 and TRBJ1-1): KAGVTQTPRYLIKTRGQQVTLSCSPISGHRSVSWYQQTPGQGLQFLFEYFSETQRNKGNFPGRFSGRQFSNSRSEMNVSTLELGDSALYLCASSLGQINTEAFFGQGTRLTVV.

The chain is built from TRBV5-4 and TRBJ1-2; 8 nucleotides match TRBD1. The CDR3 is made up of 16 amino acids. Germline assignment: CDR1 SGHNT and CDR2 YYREEE (reference sequence). The V segment lost 4 bases and the J segment 8 bases; nucleotides outside the gene matches: 16. The CDR3 DNA sequence: TGTGCCAGCAGCCCGGAATTGGCAGGGGGCCTCGGAGGCTACACCTTC. It encodes CASSPELAGGLGGYTF.

The V gene is TRBV5-1, the J gene TRBJ1-3; the D is unclear. V was cut by 0 bases and J by 0 bases, with 10 bases left in between. The CDR3 is made up of 16 amino acids. Germline V CDR1 and CDR2: SGHRS, YFSETQ. CDR3 sequence reads: CASSLGGGNSGNTIYF. The CDR3 DNA follows: TGCGCCAGCAGCTTGGGTGGCGGAAACTCTGGAAACACCATATATTTT.

The chain uses TRBV12-5 and TRBJ1-4; 7 bases are shared with TRBD1. This CDR3 has 13 residues. Germline values: CDR1 LGHNT, CDR2 FRNRAP. J was trimmed by 6 bases and V by 4 bases; bases with no gene match: 2. For the CDR3, the DNA is TGTGCTAGTGGTTCCGGGACAGATGAAAAACTGTTTTTT. Amino acid sequence: CASGSGTDEKLFF.

J is TRBJ1-1 and V is TRBV6-5, with 10 bases aligning to TRBD1. Germline V gene sequence: CDR1 MNHEY, CDR2 SVGAGI. The CDR3 is 15 amino acids. Trimming at V came to 3 bases and at J to 3 bases, leaving 4 bases not matched to a gene. This chain's CDR3 is CASSYLDRGYTEAFF. The CDR3 DNA sequence: TGTGCCAGCAGTTATCTGGACAGGGGGTACACTGAAGCTTTCTTT.

This chain uses TRBV29-1 with TRBJ1-2, with D perhaps matching TRBD1 (5 bases). There are 11 residues in the CDR3. Trimming took 6 bases from V and 8 from J, leaving 13 bases between them. Germline V gene data show CDR1 as SQVTM and CDR2 as ANQGSEA. This CDR3 reads CSVARELGYTF. In DNA, the CDR3 is TGCAGCGTCGCCAGGGAATTAGGCTACACCTTC. Full variable domain (remainder filled in from reference TRBV29-1 and TRBJ1-2): SAVISQKPSRDICQRGTSLTIQCQVDSQVTMMFWYRQQPGQSLTLIATANQGSEATYESGFVIDKFPISRPNLTFSTLTVSNMSPEDSSIYLCSVARELGYTFGSGTRLTVV.

This clone was found once. The chain employs TRBV18 and TRBJ2-1; D possibly corresponds to TRBD1 (5 bases). Germline assignment: CDR1 KGHSH and CDR2 LQKENI. V dropped 8 bases and J dropped 8 bases, with 13 bases sitting between them. The length of the CDR3 is 12 residues. The CDR3: CASQGQGDEQFF. The CDR3 DNA reads TGTGCCAGCCAAGGGCAGGGCGATGAGCAGTTCTTC. Full variable domain (missing parts from reference TRBV18 and TRBJ2-1): NAGVMQNPRHLVRRRGQEARLRCSPMKGHSHVYWYRQLPEEGLKFMVYLQKENIIDESGMPKERFSAEFPKEGPSILRIQQVVRGDSAAYFCASQGQGDEQFFGPGTRLTVL.

The chain links TRBV2 to TRBJ1-1; D is ambiguous. V gave up 7 bases and J gave up 9 bases, with 15 bases separating them. CDR3 size: 12 residues. Germline V gene data show CDR1 as SNHLY and CDR2 as FYNNEI. The CDR3 region has the DNA TGTGCCAGCAAGGAGGCTGCGAGGAAAGCTTTCTTT. Translated: CASKEAARKAFF.

The chain combines TRBV19 with TRBJ1-5, with D maybe TRBD1 (5 bases). The ends were cut back, 3 bases at V and 5 bases at J, with 8 bases in the middle. Germline values: CDR1 LNHDA, CDR2 SQIVND (reference sequence). This CDR3 is built from 13 residues. Here the CDR3 reads CASSIQGHQPQHF. DNA of the CDR3: TGTGCCAGTAGTATCCAGGGCCATCAGCCCCAGCATTTT. The variable domain in full, completed from reference TRBV19 and TRBJ1-5, reads DGGITQSPKYLFRKEGQNVTLSCEQNLNHDAMYWYRQDPGQGLRLIYYSQIVNDFQKGDIAEGYSVSREKKESFPLTVTSAQKNPTAFYLCASSIQGHQPQHFGDGTRLSIL.

This clone was detected only a few times. The chain links TRBV5-1 to TRBJ2-1; 7 bases agree with TRBD2. V was pared by 0 bases and J by 4 bases, with 4 bases of the junction left unmatched. Germline V gene sequence: CDR1 SGHRS, CDR2 YFSETQ. The CDR3 loop spans 15 amino acids. CDR3 residues: CASSLAAGLYNEQFF. DNA of the CDR3: TGCGCCAGCAGCTTGGCAGCGGGGCTTTACAATGAGCAGTTCTTC. Combining the CDR3 with reference TRBV5-1 and TRBJ2-1 gives the whole variable domain KAGVTQTPRYLIKTRGQQVTLSCSPISGHRSVSWYQQTPGQGLQFLFEYFSETQRNKGNFPGRFSGRQFSNSRSEMNVSTLELGDSALYLCASSLAAGLYNEQFFGPGTRLTVL.

The gene calls are TRBV5-1 and TRBJ2-7, with a possible D match to TRBD2 (5 bases). The CDR3 is 15 residues long. Germline V gene data show CDR1 as SGHRS and CDR2 as YFSETQ. V was clipped by 0 bases and J by 3 bases, with 13 bases between them. DNA of the CDR3: TGCGCCAGCAGCTTGGTAGATGGGAGTAGCTACGAGCAGTACTTC. Its protein product is CASSLVDGSSYEQYF.

The V call is TRBV21-1, the J call TRBJ2-2; the table's D call, TRBD2, has no DNA check behind it. TRBV21-1 is a pseudogene. The CDR3 spans 16 residues. CDR3 sequence (DNA): TGTGCCAGCAGCCCCCGGACTAGCGGGAGTCCCGGGGAGCTGTTTTTT. It translates to CASSPRTSGSPGELFF.

The chain joins TRBV11-3 to TRBJ2-2; possible D gene TRBD2, 6 bases. Germline V gene sequence: CDR1 SGHNT, CDR2 YENEEA. Trimming stripped 2 bases from V and 5 bases from J, with 18 bases between. The CDR3 contains 17 residues. CDR3 amino acids: CASSLWSGGAGTGELFF. CDR3 in DNA: TGTGCCAGCAGCTTATGGTCCGGTGGGGCGGGAACCGGGGAGCTGTTTTTT. Supplemented by reference TRBV11-3 and TRBJ2-2, the full variable domain reads EAGVVQSPRYKIIEKKQPVAFWCNPISGHNTLYWYLQNLGQGPELLIRYENEEAVDDSQLPKDRFSAERLKGVDSTLKIQPAELGDSAVYLCASSLWSGGAGTGELFFGEGSRLTVL.

This rearrangement joins TRBV9 to TRBJ1-1; 11 bases fit TRBD1. The germline gives CDR1 SGDLS, CDR2 YYNGEE. The CDR3 totals 18 residues. The trim removed 4 bases at V and 0 bases at J, leaving 11 bases unmatched. DNA of the CDR3: TGTGCCAGCAGCCTAAAAGCCGGGACAGGGGGAATGAACACTGAAGCTTTCTTT. This translates into CASSLKAGTGGMNTEAFF. The full variable domain, rest sourced from reference TRBV9 and TRBJ1-1, is DSGVTQTPKHLITATGQRVTLRCSPRSGDLSVYWYQQSLDQGLQFLIQYYNGEERAKGNILERFSAQQFPDLHSELNLSSLELGDSALYFCASSLKAGTGGMNTEAFFGQGTRLTVV.

The chain has TRBV4-1 and TRBJ1-6; D is possibly TRBD1 (6 bases). This CDR3 spans 14 amino acids. Germline CDR1 and CDR2: MGHRA and YSYEKL. Trimming took 4 bases from V and 7 from J, leaving 11 bases between them. This CDR3 reads CASSLGGLNSPLHF. The CDR3 nucleotides are TGCGCCAGCAGCCTAGGGGGTCTAAATTCACCCCTCCACTTT.

This clone was seen just once. The V gene is TRBV11-2, the J gene TRBJ2-1, with TRBD1 matching over 7 bases. This CDR3 comprises 15 residues. Losses at the gene ends were 6 bases for V and 2 bases for J; bases not matched to a gene: 7. Germline values: CDR1 SGHAT, CDR2 FQNNGV. The CDR3 reads CASRPPGTAYNEQFF. The CDR3 nucleotides read TGTGCCAGCAGGCCACCCGGGACAGCCTACAATGAGCAGTTCTTC.

This chain uses TRBV30 with TRBJ1-1; D possibly corresponds to TRBD1 (5 bases). Germline CDR1 is GTSNPN and CDR2 is SVGIG (reference sequence). The CDR3 contains 13 residues. V lost 3 bases, J lost 1 base, and 9 bases lay in between. The CDR3, as DNA: TGTGCCTGGAGCCCCAGGGAGAACACTGAAGCTTTCTTT. It yields the protein CAWSPRENTEAFF.

The gene calls are TRBV28 and TRBJ2-1, with D perhaps matching TRBD1 (6 bases). From germline, CDR1 is MDHEN and CDR2 SYDVKM. CDR3 length: 14 residues. Trimming removed 2 bases at V and 10 bases at J, with 15 bases between. The CDR3 sequence: CASSLRGRGNEQFF. CDR3 DNA sequence: TGTGCCAGCAGTTTAAGGGGCAGGGGAAACGAGCAGTTCTTC.

This chain connects TRBV11-3 to TRBJ2-1; 8 bases line up with TRBD1. The CDR3 extends over 15 amino acids. From germline, CDR1 is SGHNT and CDR2 YENEEA. The trim removed 1 base at V and 2 bases at J, leaving 1 base unmatched. CDR3: CASSLAGGPYNEQFF. CDR3 coding DNA: TGTGCCAGCAGCTTAGCAGGGGGCCCCTACAATGAGCAGTTCTTC.

The chain uses TRBV5-5 and TRBJ1-5, with 9 bases aligning to TRBD1. This CDR3 comprises 16 residues. Germline V gives CDR1 SGHKS, CDR2 YYEKEE (reference sequence). V shed 2 bases, J shed 3 bases, and the junction held 6 bases outside the gene matches. CDR3 in amino acids: CASSLHRDRDNQPQHF. CDR3 DNA: TGTGCCAGCAGCTTACACCGGGACAGGGACAATCAGCCCCAGCATTTT.

CDR3 nucleotides: TGTGCCAGCAGTGCCAGGGGAGACACAGATACGCAGTATTTT. Its protein is CASSARGDTDTQYF. The V gene is TRBV6-2 or TRBV6-3, the J gene TRBJ2-3; possibly TRBD1 for D (6 bases). V gave up 5 bases and J gave up 2 bases, with 11 bases separating them. CDR1 is MNHEY, CDR2 SVGEGT, per germline. The CDR3 covers 14 residues.

V gene TRBV5-1 combines with J gene TRBJ2-1, with 7 positions matching TRBD2. Germline loops: CDR1 SGHRS, CDR2 YFSETQ. The V and J ends lost 7 bases and 5 bases, in that order; junction bases with no gene match: 6. The CDR3 totals 13 residues. CDR3 loop: CASGGDGHNEQFF. The CDR3 coding sequence is TGCGCCAGCGGGGGGGACGGGCACAATGAGCAGTTCTTC.

The genes are TRBV11-3 and TRBJ1-2; D gene uncertain. Trimming shortened V by 4 bases and J by 8 bases, and 23 bases separated the two germline ends. The V gene's germline CDR1 is SGHNT and CDR2 YENEEA. The CDR3 spans 16 residues. CDR3 sequence: CASSSKSNPVAGGYTF. In DNA form, the CDR3 reads TGTGCCAGCAGCTCTAAATCAAACCCAGTGGCGGGCGGCTACACCTTC.

A single count supports this clone. This chain links TRBV7-9 with TRBJ2-5, with D uncertain. CDR1 and CDR2 (germline): SEHNR, FQNEAQ (reference sequence). V lost 1 base to trimming and J lost 5 bases, with 5 bases between them. CDR3 length equals 12 residues. The CDR3 DNA reads TGTGCCAGCAGCTTAGTCCGGGAGACCCAGTACTTC. Translation: CASSLVRETQYF.

This clone was recorded once. V usage is TRBV6-6 and J usage is TRBJ1-4, with D hard to call. Germline lookup yields CDR1 MNHNY and CDR2 SVGAGI (reference sequence). V lost 3 bases and J lost 7, with 15 bases in between. The CDR3 has 15 residues. The CDR3 loop is CASSYLGEGGEKLFF. For the CDR3, the DNA is TGTGCCAGCAGTTATCTCGGGGAGGGCGGTGAAAAACTGTTTTTT.

The V and J genes are TRBV6-2 or TRBV6-3 and TRBJ1-2; unclear D gene. This CDR3 comprises 14 residues. Germline values: CDR1 MNHEY, CDR2 SVGEGT. The V gene lost 6 bases and the J gene lost 8 bases, with 19 bases spanning the gap. CDR3 region: CASSHQVRVDGYTF. CDR3 nucleotide sequence: TGTGCCAGCAGCCACCAGGTGAGGGTCGACGGCTACACCTTC.

The genes are TRBV27 and TRBJ2-1; the match to TRBD2 covers 9 bases. V trimming: 3 bases; J trimming: 5 bases; junction bases outside the gene matches: 14. Germline V gene data show CDR1 as MNHEY and CDR2 as SMNVEV (reference sequence). The CDR3 has 18 amino acids. In DNA, the CDR3 is TGTGCCAGCAGTTTTCTGCGACTGACGCGGGAGGGTCACAATGAGCAGTTCTTC. Amino acids: CASSFLRLTREGHNEQFF.

V is TRBV18 and J is TRBJ2-5; TRBD1 aligns across 8 bases. CDR3 size: 16 residues. J gave up 4 bases and V 3 bases, and 10 bases lay outside the gene matches. The germline CDR1 and CDR2 sequences are KGHSH and LQKENI. DNA of the CDR3: TGTGCCAGCTCACCGCGGACAGGGACGGTGGGAGAGACCCAGTACTTC. Amino acid sequence: CASSPRTGTVGETQYF.

This chain joins TRBV18 and TRBJ1-5; D is unresolved. Trimming left V 2 bases short and J 0 bases short, with 8 bases between. Germline loops: CDR1 KGHSH, CDR2 LQKENI. The CDR3 totals 15 residues. The CDR3 nucleotides are TGTGCCAGCTCACCATCCGGGGATAGCAATCAGCCCCAGCATTTT. Protein product: CASSPSGDSNQPQHF.